Each of the 16 T cell receptor beta chains below was sequenced from the same sample in a study of OX40 agonist ivuxolimab in advanced cancers. Profiling relied on immunoSEQ multiplex PCR, and the TCRdb table lists in-frame clones only, not all of them. The table records 70,000 to 85,000 clones, 80% to 90% of them present only once. The sequences come from CD4+ or CD8+ T cells sorted from blood, collected in a trial of the OX40 agonist ivuxolimab. These TCRs come from an adult with an advanced solid tumor such as melanoma, head and neck, liver or kidney cancer.

The chain links TRBV2 to TRBJ2-2, with a weak D call TRBD2 (5 bases). CDR3 length equals 17 residues. Germline CDR1 reads SNHLY; CDR2 reads FYNNEI. V lost 5 bases to trimming and J lost 4 bases, with 20 bases between them. The chain's CDR3 is CASSFRWGLAPTGELFF. For the CDR3, the DNA is TGTGCCAGCAGTTTCCGTTGGGGTCTAGCTCCCACCGGGGAGCTGTTTTTT.

The sample holds a few counts of this clone. This chain links TRBV2 with TRBJ1-1; TRBD1 might be the D (5 bases). This CDR3 contains 14 residues. The germline V gene has CDR1 SNHLY and CDR2 FYNNEI. Trimming pared 5 bases from V and 7 bases from J, leaving 17 bases between. The CDR3 loop is CASSIFRDVSEAFF. CDR3 bases: TGTGCCAGCAGTATTTTCAGGGACGTGAGTGAAGCTTTCTTT.

The gene calls are TRBV2 and TRBJ2-1; 10 bases align to TRBD2. The CDR3 sequence is 14 residues long. V dropped 5 bases and J dropped 3; count of bases not matched to a gene: 1. From germline, CDR1 is SNHLY and CDR2 FYNNEI. The CDR3 nucleotides read TGTGCCAGCAGTTTAGCGGGGGGCTACAATGAGCAGTTCTTC. This translates into CASSLAGGYNEQFF. Based on the CDR3 plus reference TRBV2 and TRBJ2-1, the full variable domain is EPEVTQTPSHQVTQMGQEVILRCVPISNHLYFYWYRQILGQKVEFLVSFYNNEISEKSEIFDDQFSVERPDGSNFTLKIRSTKLEDSAMYFCASSLAGGYNEQFFGPGTRLTVL.

To note about this clone: The junction differs from germline at one of its ends, possibly a read error. This chain links TRBV19 with TRBJ2-3; TRBD1 aligns across 11 bases. Per germline, CDR1 LNHDA and CDR2 SQIVND (reference sequence). The CDR3 is made up of 16 amino acids. The CDR3 here is CASSISEGQGADTQYF. The CDR3 nucleotides are TGTGCCAGCAGTATCAGCGAGGGACAGGGGGCAGATACGCAGTATTTT.

V and J are TRBV19 and TRBJ1-1, with unresolved D. With 7 bases removed from V and 7 bases from J, the gap between germline ends came to 16 bases. CDR3 size: 13 residues. Germline CDR1 reads LNHDA; CDR2 reads SQIVND (reference sequence). For the CDR3, the DNA is TGTGCCAGTATCAAAAGGGTAGATGGTGAAGCTTTCTTT. The encoded protein is CASIKRVDGEAFF.

This chain uses TRBV4-2 with TRBJ1-4; TRBD1 aligns across 10 bases. Germline V lookup: CDR1 LGHNA, CDR2 YNFKEQ. After removal of 1 base from V and 8 bases from J, the junction contained 7 bases not matched to a gene. This CDR3 region has 16 residues. In DNA form, the CDR3 reads TGTGCCAGCAGCCAAGGACAGGGGGCCGTATGGGAAAAACTGTTTTTT. Translation gives CASSQGQGAVWEKLFF.

The V gene is TRBV7-2, the J gene TRBJ2-7; D not resolved. V lost 2 bases, J lost 0 bases, and 11 bases lay in between. From germline, CDR1 is SGHTA and CDR2 FQGNSA. CDR3 length equals 15 residues. The CDR3 reads CASSLLGVSSYEQYF. DNA of the CDR3: TGTGCCAGCAGCTTATTGGGCGTCAGCTCCTACGAGCAGTACTTC.

The chain employs TRBV5-1 and TRBJ2-5; 10 bases agree with TRBD1. Per germline, CDR1 SGHRS and CDR2 YFSETQ. Trimming at V came to 3 bases and at J to 3 bases, leaving 5 bases not matched to a gene. The CDR3 has 15 residues. The CDR3 region is CASSWGGTGEETQYF. DNA for the CDR3: TGCGCCAGCAGCTGGGGAGGGACAGGGGAAGAGACCCAGTACTTC.

The chain is built from TRBV6-1 and TRBJ1-5; D not resolved. This CDR3 spans 12 amino acids. V was clipped by 6 bases and J by 7 bases, with 10 bases between them. Germline assignment: CDR1 MNHNS and CDR2 SASEGT. This CDR3 reads CASSRIAQPQHF. Here the CDR3 DNA reads TGTGCCAGCAGCCGTATAGCCCAGCCCCAGCATTTT.

This rearrangement joins TRBV11-2 to TRBJ2-7, with D tentatively TRBD2 (7 bases). Germline lookup yields CDR1 SGHAT and CDR2 FQNNGV. This CDR3 contains 14 residues. The ends were cut back, 3 bases at V and 4 bases at J, with 13 bases in the middle. The CDR3 protein is CASSFGGTQYEQYF. The CDR3 DNA is TGTGCCAGCAGCTTCGGGGGGACACAGTACGAGCAGTACTTC.

The chain couples TRBV5-1 to TRBJ2-1; 9 nucleotides match TRBD1. The CDR3 is made up of 15 amino acids. J lost 5 bases, V lost 4 bases, and 7 bases had no gene match. Germline CDR1 is SGHRS and CDR2 is YFSETQ. As DNA, the CDR3 is TGCGCCAGCAGCCGGTATCGGACAGGGGACAATGAGCAGTTCTTC. Its translation is CASSRYRTGDNEQFF.

The chain uses TRBV6-1 and TRBJ2-3, with 9 bases fitting TRBD2. The CDR3 consists of 17 residues. V lost 4 bases and J lost 2; bases outside the gene matches: 10. From germline, CDR1 is MNHNS and CDR2 SASEGT. The chain's CDR3 is CASSGWTLAGLTDTQYF. The CDR3 DNA sequence: TGTGCCAGCAGTGGATGGACACTAGCGGGCCTCACAGATACGCAGTATTTT.

This clone was counted a few times. This rearrangement joins TRBV19 to TRBJ2-5; tentatively, D is TRBD1 (5 bases). Deletions cut 7 bases from V and 4 bases from J, with 13 bases between. The CDR3 sequence is 13 residues long. From germline, CDR1 is LNHDA and CDR2 SQIVND (reference sequence). The DNA for the CDR3 is TGTGCCAGTAACCAGGGTCAGGGAGAGACCCAGTACTTC. Amino acid sequence: CASNQGQGETQYF. Full variable domain (rest looked up from reference TRBV19 and TRBJ2-5): DGGITQSPKYLFRKEGQNVTLSCEQNLNHDAMYWYRQDPGQGLRLIYYSQIVNDFQKGDIAEGYSVSREKKESFPLTVTSAQKNPTAFYLCASNQGQGETQYFGPGTRLLVL.

The V call is TRBV6-1, the J call TRBJ1-6; D gene ambiguous. CDR1 MNHNS and CDR2 SASEGT come from the germline V gene. This CDR3 has 15 residues. V was clipped by 2 bases and J by 9 bases, with 14 bases between them. CDR3 sequence reads: CASSEFLGRVSPLHF. The CDR3 region has the DNA TGTGCCAGCAGTGAATTCCTCGGGAGGGTTTCACCCCTCCACTTT.

This sequence joins TRBV10-3 and TRBJ1-1, with D perhaps TRBD1 (5 bases). The CDR3 is made up of 12 amino acids. The germline gives CDR1 ENHRY, CDR2 SYGVKD. Trimming took off 4 bases at V and 11 bases at J, with 14 bases between the two ends. The DNA of the CDR3 is TGTGCCATCAGTGTCACAGGCTGGTTGGCTTTCTTT. It translates to CAISVTGWLAFF.

The chain is built from TRBV7-9 and TRBJ2-1; D is unclear. Looked up from germline, CDR1 is SEHNR and CDR2 is FQNEAQ (reference sequence). CDR3 length: 12 residues. Trimming left V 1 base short and J 8 bases short, with 6 bases between. The CDR3 protein is CASSLEMDEQFF. CDR3 bases: TGTGCCAGCAGCTTAGAAATGGATGAGCAGTTCTTC.